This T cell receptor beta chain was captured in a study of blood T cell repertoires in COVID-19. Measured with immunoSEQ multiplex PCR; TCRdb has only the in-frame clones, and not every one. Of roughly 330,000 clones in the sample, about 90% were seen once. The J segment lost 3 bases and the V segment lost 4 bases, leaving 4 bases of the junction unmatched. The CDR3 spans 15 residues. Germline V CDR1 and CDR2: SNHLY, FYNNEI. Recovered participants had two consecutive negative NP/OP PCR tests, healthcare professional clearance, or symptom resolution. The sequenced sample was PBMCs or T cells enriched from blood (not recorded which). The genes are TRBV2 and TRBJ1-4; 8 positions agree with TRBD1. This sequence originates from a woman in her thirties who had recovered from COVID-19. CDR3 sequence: CASSARGQSNEKLFF. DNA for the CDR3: TGTGCCAGCAGTGCCAGGGGGCAATCTAATGAAAAACTGTTTTTT. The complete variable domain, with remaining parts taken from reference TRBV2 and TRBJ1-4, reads EPEVTQTPSHQVTQMGQEVILRCVPISNHLYFYWYRQILGQKVEFLVSFYNNEISEKSEIFDDQFSVERPDGSNFTLKIRSTKLEDSAMYFCASSARGQSNEKLFFGSGTQLSVL.